This TCR beta chain comes out of a study of T-cell memory formation after mild COVID-19. The table lists this clonotype with a few counts. TCRdb re-derived calls from the 5' RACE reads in MiXCR, one entry per CDR3 protein. The sample contains a few hundred thousand distinct CDR3 sequences, roughly 20% of which appear only once. This CDR3 contains 17 residues. The junction had 7 bases not matched to a gene; V was cut back by 4 bases and J by 3 bases. Germline CDR1 SGHNT, CDR2 YENEEA. The TCR originated in an adult woman who had mild COVID-19 (a few samples of this study predate the infection). Cell type and time point are not known. The sample taken for sequencing was PBMCs or a T cell subset sorted from them (not recorded which). The chain employs TRBV11-3 and TRBJ2-6, with 9 nucleotides matching TRBD1. The CDR3 loop is CASSSGDREFGANVLTF. The CDR3 DNA is TGTGCCAGCAGCTCCGGGGACAGGGAGTTTGGGGCCAACGTCCTGACTTTC.